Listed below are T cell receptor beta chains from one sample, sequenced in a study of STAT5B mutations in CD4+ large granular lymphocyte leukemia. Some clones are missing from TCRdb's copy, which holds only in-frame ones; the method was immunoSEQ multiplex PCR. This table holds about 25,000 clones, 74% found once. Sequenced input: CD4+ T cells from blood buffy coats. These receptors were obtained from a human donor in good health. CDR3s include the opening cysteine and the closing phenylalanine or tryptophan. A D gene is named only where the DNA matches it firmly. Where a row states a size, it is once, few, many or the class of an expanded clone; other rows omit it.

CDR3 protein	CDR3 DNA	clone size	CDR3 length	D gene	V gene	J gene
CASSLFRVGNTGELFF	TGTGCCAGCAGCCTATTCCGGGTAGGGAACACCGGGGAGCTGTTTTTT	NA	16	NA	TRBV11-2	TRBJ2-2
CASSLGTSGNEQFF	TGCGCCAGCAGCTTGGGGACTAGCGGCAATGAGCAGTTCTTC	NA	14	TRBD2	TRBV5-1	TRBJ2-1
CASSPSGSASGSYEQYF	TGTGCCAGCTCACCCAGCGGCTCGGCTAGCGGGAGCTACGAGCAGTACTTC	NA	17	TRBD2	TRBV18	TRBJ2-7
CASSSGPGLGSPLHF	TGTGCCAGCAGCTCGGGCCCCGGATTGGGTTCACCCCTCCACTTT	NA	15	NA	TRBV5-8	TRBJ1-6
CASSLQGAFGNTIYF	TGTGCCAGCAGCTTACAGGGGGCGTTTGGAAACACCATATATTTT	NA	15	TRBD1	TRBV7-2	TRBJ1-3
CASLRDRRGYGYTF	TGTGCCAGCCTCCGGGATCGAAGGGGCTATGGCTACACCTTC	NA	14	NA	TRBV28	TRBJ1-2
CASSKRARGNYGGTMNTEAFF	TGTGCCAGCAGCAAAAGGGCCAGGGGGAATTACGGAGGAACAATGAACACTGAAGCTTTCTTT	NA	21	TRBD1	TRBV7-3	TRBJ1-1
CASSLSSYEQYF	TGCGCCAGCAGCCTTAGCTCCTACGAGCAGTACTTC	NA	12	NA	TRBV5-1	TRBJ2-7
CASSLRRTEVGELFF	TGTGCCAGCAGCTTACGTCGGACGGAGGTCGGGGAGCTGTTTTTT	once	15	NA	TRBV7-8	TRBJ2-2
CASSRHGSTDTQYF	TGTGCCAGCAGTAGGCATGGGAGCACAGATACGCAGTATTTT	NA	14	NA	TRBV6-5	TRBJ2-3
CASSSDRVSGNTIYF	TGTGCCAGCAGCTCGGACAGGGTATCTGGAAACACCATATATTTT	medium-sized	15	TRBD1	TRBV9	TRBJ1-3
CASRSRAGELFF	TGTGCCAGCAGAAGCAGGGCCGGGGAGCTGTTTTTT	once	12	NA	TRBV5-4	TRBJ2-2
CASSPRTLGNTEAFF	TGTGCCAGCAGCCCCCGGACGTTGGGAAACACTGAAGCTTTCTTT	NA	15	NA	TRBV28	TRBJ1-1
CASSPQVITDTQYF	TGTGCCAGCAGCCCTCAGGTTATCACAGATACGCAGTATTTT	few	14	NA	TRBV7-2	TRBJ2-3
CAISEFGGRGTEAFF	TGTGCCATCAGTGAGTTCGGGGGCAGAGGCACTGAAGCTTTCTTT	NA	15	NA	TRBV10-3	TRBJ1-1
CASSQDPVSGWVMNTEAFF	TGTGCCAGCAGCCAAGATCCCGTTTCAGGGTGGGTGATGAACACTGAAGCTTTCTTT	NA	19	NA	TRBV4-2	TRBJ1-1
CASSMEGSRITYNEQFF	TGTGCCAGTAGTATGGAGGGGAGTCGAATAACCTACAATGAGCAGTTCTTC	NA	17	NA	TRBV19	TRBJ2-1
CASSGRGYNEQFF	TGCGCCAGCAGCGGAAGAGGCTACAATGAGCAGTTCTTC	NA	13	NA	TRBV5-1	TRBJ2-1
CASSQDGPRSNQPQHF	TGCGCCAGCAGCCAAGATGGTCCAAGGAGCAATCAGCCCCAGCATTTT	few	16	NA	TRBV4-1	TRBJ1-5
CASSLAQRNNEQFF	TGCGCCAGCAGCTTGGCCCAGAGAAACAATGAGCAGTTCTTC	NA	14	NA	TRBV5-1	TRBJ2-1
CASSRLLANTGELFF	TGTGCCAGCAGCCGACTGCTCGCGAACACCGGGGAGCTGTTTTTT	NA	15	NA	TRBV5-5	TRBJ2-2
CASSISSTSGQETQYF	TGTGCCAGCAGCATCAGCTCCACTAGCGGCCAAGAGACCCAGTACTTC	NA	16	TRBD2	TRBV7-2	TRBJ2-5
CASSPEPGQGPEKLFF	TGCGCCAGCAGCCCGGAACCGGGACAGGGGCCGGAAAAACTGTTTTTT	NA	16	TRBD1	TRBV5-1	TRBJ1-4
CASRNRGLNSPLHF	TGTGCCAGCAGAAACAGGGGGTTGAATTCACCCCTCCACTTT	NA	14	TRBD1	TRBV6-6	TRBJ1-6
CASSQVTANTEAFF	TGCGCCAGCAGCCAAGTAACGGCGAACACTGAAGCTTTCTTT	NA	14	NA	TRBV4-1	TRBJ1-1
CASSEVPGLGNEQFF	TGTGCCAGCAGTGAAGTCCCAGGGCTCGGCAATGAGCAGTTCTTC	NA	15	NA	TRBV2	TRBJ2-1
CASSGTGTVYTGELFF	TGTGCCAGCAGCGGTACCGGGACAGTTTACACCGGGGAGCTGTTTTTT	NA	16	TRBD1	TRBV9	TRBJ2-2
CASSRSGTGAYNEQFF	TGTGCCAGCAGTCGTTCCGGGACAGGGGCCTACAATGAGCAGTTCTTC	few	16	TRBD1	TRBV5-6	TRBJ2-1
CASRPAGVETQYF	TGTGCCAGCAGACCAGCGGGAGTGGAGACCCAGTACTTC	NA	13	TRBD2	TRBV27	TRBJ2-5
CASSGPGQGAETQYF	TGTGCCAGCAGCGGACCGGGACAGGGAGCGGAGACCCAGTACTTC	NA	15	TRBD1	TRBV7-2	TRBJ2-5
CASSVLSSGETQYF	TGTGCCAGCAGCGTTCTTAGCTCCGGGGAGACCCAGTACTTC	NA	14	NA	TRBV9	TRBJ2-5
CASSSFSFLARGTYGYTF	TGCGCCAGCAGCTCATTTTCCTTTCTGGCCAGGGGAACCTATGGCTACACCTTC	NA	18	NA	TRBV5-1	TRBJ1-2
CASGRGDTIYF	TGTGCCAGCGGACGGGGGGACACCATATATTTT	NA	11	NA	TRBV6-5	TRBJ1-3
CASDRFNSEKLFF	TGTGCCAGCGATCGCTTTAATAGTGAAAAACTGTTTTTT	few	13	NA	TRBV2	TRBJ1-4
CASWGLGAEAFF	TGTGCCAGTTGGGGCCTGGGGGCTGAAGCTTTCTTT	few	12	NA	TRBV19	TRBJ1-1
CASSSRYANEQFF	TGTGCCAGCAGTTCCCGGTATGCCAATGAGCAGTTCTTC	NA	13	NA	TRBV6-5	TRBJ2-1
CAWSTGQGYEQYF	TGTGCCTGGAGTACGGGACAGGGCTACGAGCAGTACTTC	NA	13	TRBD1	TRBV30	TRBJ2-7
CASSQLGTYNEQFF	TGTGCCAGCAGCCAGTTGGGCACATACAATGAGCAGTTCTTC	NA	14	NA	TRBV7-8	TRBJ2-1
CASSEGTGTGFSWGAETQYF	TGTGCCAGCAGTGAGGGAACCGGGACAGGGTTTTCATGGGGGGCGGAGACCCAGTACTTC	once	20	TRBD1	TRBV2	TRBJ2-5
CASSVHWERETQYF	TGTGCCAGCAGCGTACATTGGGAGAGGGAGACCCAGTACTTC	NA	14	NA	TRBV9	TRBJ2-5
CASSLEAEQYF	TGCGCCAGCAGCTTGGAGGCCGAGCAGTACTTC	few	11	NA	TRBV5-1	TRBJ2-7
CASSVSRLPQETQYF	TGTGCCAGCAGCGTGTCAAGGTTACCACAGGAGACCCAGTACTTC	once	15	NA	TRBV9	TRBJ2-5
CASSKDTGELFF	TGTGCCAGCAGCAAGGACACCGGGGAGCTGTTTTTT	NA	12	NA	TRBV28	TRBJ2-2
CASSLTSIGEKLFF	TGTGCCAGCAGCTTGACCTCCATCGGTGAAAAACTGTTTTTT	NA	14	NA	TRBV5-6	TRBJ1-4
CSGAWNTEAFF	TGCAGTGGAGCATGGAACACTGAAGCTTTCTTT	few	11	NA	TRBV20-1	TRBJ1-1
CASSLVDHEQYF	TGTGCCAGCAGTTTAGTCGACCACGAGCAGTACTTC	few	12	NA	TRBV27	TRBJ2-7
CASSKEGGKNSPLHF	TGTGCCAGCAGCAAAGAGGGGGGGAAGAATTCACCCCTCCACTTT	NA	15	NA	TRBV21-1	TRBJ1-6
CASSTSGGRTGELFF	NA	NA	15	NA	TRBV9	TRBJ2-2
CASSVSVGDRGPNEQFF	TGTGCCAGCAGCGTGAGCGTGGGGGACAGGGGGCCCAATGAGCAGTTCTTC	NA	17	TRBD1	TRBV9	TRBJ2-1
CSVGGGAYEQYF	TGCAGCGTTGGAGGGGGGGCCTACGAGCAGTACTTC	NA	12	NA	TRBV29-1	TRBJ2-7
CASSYGLAGASEQFF	TGTGCCAGCAGTTACGGACTAGCGGGGGCCAGTGAGCAGTTCTTC	NA	15	TRBD2	TRBV6-5	TRBJ2-1
CASSLLMTGVYEQYF	TGTGCCAGCAGCTTACTAATGACAGGAGTCTACGAGCAGTACTTC	NA	15	NA	TRBV7-8	TRBJ2-7
CATSSQRRGFAQYF	TGTGCCACCAGCAGCCAGCGACGGGGATTCGCGCAGTATTTT	NA	14	NA	TRBV15	TRBJ2-3
CASSGTGVGNTIYF	TGTGCCAGCAGTGGAACAGGGGTAGGAAACACCATATATTTT	NA	14	TRBD1	TRBV6-1	TRBJ1-3
CASSTGTGGFYEQYF	TGTGCCAGTAGTACCGGGACAGGGGGATTCTACGAGCAGTACTTC	NA	15	TRBD1	TRBV19	TRBJ2-7